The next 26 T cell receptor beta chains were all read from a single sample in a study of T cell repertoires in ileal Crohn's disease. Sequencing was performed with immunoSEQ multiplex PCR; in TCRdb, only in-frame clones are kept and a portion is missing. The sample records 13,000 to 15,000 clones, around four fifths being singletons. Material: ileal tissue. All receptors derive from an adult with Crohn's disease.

The CDR3 is CASSIRTGNQPQHF. As DNA, the CDR3 is TGTGCCAGTAGTATACGGACAGGCAATCAGCCCCAGCATTTT. The V and J genes are TRBV19 and TRBJ1-5, with TRBD1 as a possible D gene (6 bases). The V and J ends lost 2 bases and 2 bases respectively, with 7 bases between them. Germline V gives CDR1 LNHDA, CDR2 SQIVND (reference sequence). The CDR3 is 14 residues long.

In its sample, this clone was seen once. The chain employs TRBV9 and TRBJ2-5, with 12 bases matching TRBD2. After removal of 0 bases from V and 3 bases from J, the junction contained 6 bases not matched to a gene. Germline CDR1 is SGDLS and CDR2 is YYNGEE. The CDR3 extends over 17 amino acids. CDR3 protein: CASSVAASGGAEETQYF. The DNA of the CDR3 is TGTGCCAGCAGCGTAGCCGCTAGCGGGGGGGCCGAAGAGACCCAGTACTTC. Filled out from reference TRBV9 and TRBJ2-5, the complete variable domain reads DSGVTQTPKHLITATGQRVTLRCSPRSGDLSVYWYQQSLDQGLQFLIQYYNGEERAKGNILERFSAQQFPDLHSELNLSSLELGDSALYFCASSVAASGGAEETQYFGPGTRLLVL.

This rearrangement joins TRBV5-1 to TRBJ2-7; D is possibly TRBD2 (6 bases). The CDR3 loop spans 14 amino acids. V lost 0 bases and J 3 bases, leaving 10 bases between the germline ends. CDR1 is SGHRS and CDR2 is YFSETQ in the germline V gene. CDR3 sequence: CASSLGGDGYEQYF. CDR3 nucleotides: TGCGCCAGCAGCTTGGGGGGGGATGGCTACGAGCAGTACTTC.

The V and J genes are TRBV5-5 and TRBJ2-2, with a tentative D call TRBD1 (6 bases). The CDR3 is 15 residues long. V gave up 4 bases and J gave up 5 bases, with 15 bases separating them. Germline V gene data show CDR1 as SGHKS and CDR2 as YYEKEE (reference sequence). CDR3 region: CASSPIGGETGELFF. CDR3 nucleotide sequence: TGTGCCAGCAGCCCGATAGGGGGAGAGACCGGGGAGCTGTTTTTT.

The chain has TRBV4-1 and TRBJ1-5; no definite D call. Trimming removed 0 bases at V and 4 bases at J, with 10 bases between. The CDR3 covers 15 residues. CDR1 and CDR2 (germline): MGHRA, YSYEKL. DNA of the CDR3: TGCGCCAGCAGCCAAGATTGGGCAATGAATCAGCCCCAGCATTTT. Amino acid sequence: CASSQDWAMNQPQHF.

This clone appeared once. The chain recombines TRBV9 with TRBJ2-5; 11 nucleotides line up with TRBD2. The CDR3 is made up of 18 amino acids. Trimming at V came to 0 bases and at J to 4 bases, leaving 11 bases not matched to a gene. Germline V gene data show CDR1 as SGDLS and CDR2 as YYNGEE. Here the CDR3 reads CASSVVASGRQWAETQYF. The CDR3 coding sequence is TGTGCCAGCAGCGTAGTAGCTAGCGGGAGGCAGTGGGCAGAGACCCAGTACTTC.

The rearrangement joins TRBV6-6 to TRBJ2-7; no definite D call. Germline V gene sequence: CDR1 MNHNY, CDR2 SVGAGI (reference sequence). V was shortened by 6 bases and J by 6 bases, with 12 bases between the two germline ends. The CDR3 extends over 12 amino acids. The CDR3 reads CASRYGYGEQYF. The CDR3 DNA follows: TGTGCCAGCAGGTACGGTTACGGCGAGCAGTACTTC.

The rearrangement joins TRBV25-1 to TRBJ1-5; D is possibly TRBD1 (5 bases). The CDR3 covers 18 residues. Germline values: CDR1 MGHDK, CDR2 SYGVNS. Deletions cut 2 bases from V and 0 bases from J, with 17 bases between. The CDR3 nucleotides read TGTGCCAGCAGTGAACGGACAACCGAGAAATATAGCAATCAGCCCCAGCATTTT. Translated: CASSERTTEKYSNQPQHF. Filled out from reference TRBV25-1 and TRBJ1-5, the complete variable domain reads EADIYQTPRYLVIGTGKKITLECSQTMGHDKMYWYQQDPGMELHLIHYSYGVNSTEKGDLSSESTVSRIRTEHFPLTLESARPSHTSQYLCASSERTTEKYSNQPQHFGDGTRLSIL.

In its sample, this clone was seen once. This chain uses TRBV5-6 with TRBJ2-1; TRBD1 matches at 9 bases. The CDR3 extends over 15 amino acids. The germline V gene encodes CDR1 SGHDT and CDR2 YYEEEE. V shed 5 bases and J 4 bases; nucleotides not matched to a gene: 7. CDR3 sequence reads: CASSRRTGVYNEQFF. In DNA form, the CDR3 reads TGTGCCAGCAGTCGCAGGACAGGGGTTTACAATGAGCAGTTCTTC.

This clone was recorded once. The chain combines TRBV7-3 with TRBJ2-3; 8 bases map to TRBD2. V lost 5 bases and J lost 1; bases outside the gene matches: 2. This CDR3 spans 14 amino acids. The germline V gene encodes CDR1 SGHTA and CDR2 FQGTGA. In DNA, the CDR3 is TGTGCCAGCAGCACGGGACTAGGCACAGATACGCAGTATTTT. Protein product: CASSTGLGTDTQYF. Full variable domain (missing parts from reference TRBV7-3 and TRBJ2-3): GAGVSQTPSNKVTEKGKYVELRCDPISGHTALYWYRQSLGQGPEFLIYFQGTGAADDSGLPNDRFFAVRPEGSVSTLKIQRTERGDSAVYLCASSTGLGTDTQYFGPGTRLTVL.

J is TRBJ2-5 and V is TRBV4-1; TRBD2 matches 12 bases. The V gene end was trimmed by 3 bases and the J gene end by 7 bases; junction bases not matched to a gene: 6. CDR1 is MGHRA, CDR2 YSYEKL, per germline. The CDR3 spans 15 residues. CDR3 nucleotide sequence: TGCGCCAGCAGCCACCTAGCGGGGGGGCCTGGGACCCAGTACTTC. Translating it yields CASSHLAGGPGTQYF.

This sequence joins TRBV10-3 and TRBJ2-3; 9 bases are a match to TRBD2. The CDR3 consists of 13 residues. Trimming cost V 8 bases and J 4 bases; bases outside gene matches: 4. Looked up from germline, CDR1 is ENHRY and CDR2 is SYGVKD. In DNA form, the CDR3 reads TGTGCCATCGGCGGGGGGGGGCCAGATACGCAGTATTTT. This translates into CAIGGGGPDTQYF.

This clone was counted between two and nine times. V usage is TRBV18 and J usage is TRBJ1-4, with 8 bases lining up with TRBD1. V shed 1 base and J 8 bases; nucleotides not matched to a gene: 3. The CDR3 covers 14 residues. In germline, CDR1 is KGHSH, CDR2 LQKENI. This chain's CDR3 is CASSPRRQGEKLFF. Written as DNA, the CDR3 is TGTGCCAGCTCACCACGGCGACAGGGGGAAAAACTGTTTTTT.

DNA for the CDR3: TGCGCCAGCAGTAAACGTGGAGATCAGCCCCAGCATTTT. It translates to CASSKRGDQPQHF. This sequence joins TRBV5-1 and TRBJ1-5; D remains ambiguous. This CDR3 spans 13 amino acids. Germline V gives CDR1 SGHRS, CDR2 YFSETQ. Trimming cost V 5 bases and J 5 bases, with 11 bases left between them.

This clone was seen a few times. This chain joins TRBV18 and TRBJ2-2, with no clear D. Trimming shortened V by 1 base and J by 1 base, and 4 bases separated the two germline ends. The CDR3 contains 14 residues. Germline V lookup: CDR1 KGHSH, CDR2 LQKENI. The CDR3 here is CASSPRQNTGELFF. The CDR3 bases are TGTGCCAGCTCACCACGGCAGAACACCGGGGAGCTGTTTTTT.

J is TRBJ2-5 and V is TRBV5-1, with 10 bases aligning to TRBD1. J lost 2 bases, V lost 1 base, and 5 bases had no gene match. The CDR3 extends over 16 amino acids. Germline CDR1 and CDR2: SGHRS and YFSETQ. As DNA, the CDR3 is TGCGCCAGCAGCTTGCGGGGACAGGGGAGTCAAGAGACCCAGTACTTC. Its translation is CASSLRGQGSQETQYF. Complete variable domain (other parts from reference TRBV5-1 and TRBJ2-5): KAGVTQTPRYLIKTRGQQVTLSCSPISGHRSVSWYQQTPGQGLQFLFEYFSETQRNKGNFPGRFSGRQFSNSRSEMNVSTLELGDSALYLCASSLRGQGSQETQYFGPGTRLLVL.

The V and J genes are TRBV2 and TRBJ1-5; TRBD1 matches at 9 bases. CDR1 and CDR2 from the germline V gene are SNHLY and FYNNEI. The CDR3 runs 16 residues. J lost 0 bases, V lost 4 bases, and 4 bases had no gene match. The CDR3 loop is CASSAGQGYSNQPQHF. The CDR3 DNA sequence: TGTGCCAGCAGTGCCGGACAGGGGTATAGCAATCAGCCCCAGCATTTT.

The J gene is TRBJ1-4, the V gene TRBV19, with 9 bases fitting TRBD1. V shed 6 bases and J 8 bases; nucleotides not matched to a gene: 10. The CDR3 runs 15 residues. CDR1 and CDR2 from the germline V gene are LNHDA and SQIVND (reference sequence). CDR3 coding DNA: TGTGCCAGTAGGCCCCCGGGACAGGGAGAGGAAAAACTGTTTTTT. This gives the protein CASRPPGQGEEKLFF.

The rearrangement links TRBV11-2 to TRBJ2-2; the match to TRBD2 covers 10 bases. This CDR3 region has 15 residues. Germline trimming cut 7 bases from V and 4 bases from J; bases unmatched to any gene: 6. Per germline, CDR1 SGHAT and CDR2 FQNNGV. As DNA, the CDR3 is TGTGCCAGCAAGGTAGCGGGAGGCAGCACCGGGGAGCTGTTTTTT. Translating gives CASKVAGGSTGELFF.

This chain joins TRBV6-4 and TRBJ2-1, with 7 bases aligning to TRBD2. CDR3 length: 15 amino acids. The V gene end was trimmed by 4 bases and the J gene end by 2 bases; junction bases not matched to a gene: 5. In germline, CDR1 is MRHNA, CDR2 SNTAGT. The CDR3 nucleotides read TGTGCCAGCAGTGTTGAAGCGGGAACCTACAATGAGCAGTTCTTC. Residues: CASSVEAGTYNEQFF.

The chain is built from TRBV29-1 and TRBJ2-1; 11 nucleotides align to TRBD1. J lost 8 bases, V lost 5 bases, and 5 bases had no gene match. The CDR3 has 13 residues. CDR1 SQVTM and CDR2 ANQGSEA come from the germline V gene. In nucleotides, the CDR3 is TGCAGCGTTCGGACAGGGGGCTGGGATGAGCAGTTCTTC. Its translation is CSVRTGGWDEQFF.

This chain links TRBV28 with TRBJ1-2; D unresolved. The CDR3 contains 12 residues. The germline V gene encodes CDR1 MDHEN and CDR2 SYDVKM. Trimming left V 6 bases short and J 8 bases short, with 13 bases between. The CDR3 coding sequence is TGTGCCAGCAGCCCTTCCCGGGAAGGCTACACCTTC. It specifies CASSPSREGYTF.

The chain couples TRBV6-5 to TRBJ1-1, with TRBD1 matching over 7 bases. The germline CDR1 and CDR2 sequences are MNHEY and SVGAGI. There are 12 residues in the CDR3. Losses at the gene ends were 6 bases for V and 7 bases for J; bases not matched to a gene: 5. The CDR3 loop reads CASRAGQLEAFF. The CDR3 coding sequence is TGTGCCAGCAGGGCGGGACAGCTTGAAGCTTTCTTT.

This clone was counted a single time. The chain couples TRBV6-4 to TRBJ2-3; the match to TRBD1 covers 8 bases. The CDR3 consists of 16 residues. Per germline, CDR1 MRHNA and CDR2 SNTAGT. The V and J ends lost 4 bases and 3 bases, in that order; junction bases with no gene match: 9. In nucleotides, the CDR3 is TGTGCCAGCAGTGCTGGACAGGGCTGGTTAACAGATACGCAGTATTTT. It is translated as CASSAGQGWLTDTQYF.

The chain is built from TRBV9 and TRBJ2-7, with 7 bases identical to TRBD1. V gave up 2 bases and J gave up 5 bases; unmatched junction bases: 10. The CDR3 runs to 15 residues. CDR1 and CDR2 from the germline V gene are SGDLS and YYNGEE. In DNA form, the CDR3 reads TGTGCCAGCAGCGTCGAGACAGGGTTGGGGCACGAGCAGTACTTC. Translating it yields CASSVETGLGHEQYF.

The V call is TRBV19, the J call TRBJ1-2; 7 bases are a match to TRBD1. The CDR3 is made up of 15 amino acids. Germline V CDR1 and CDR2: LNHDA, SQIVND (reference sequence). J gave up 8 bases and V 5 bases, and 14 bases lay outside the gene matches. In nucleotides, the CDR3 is TGTGCCAGTAGTCACCCGCGACAGGGCCTAAGAGGCTACACCTTC. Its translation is CASSHPRQGLRGYTF.